This T cell receptor beta chain comes out of a study of OX40 agonist ivuxolimab in advanced cancers. Study-level results: Both CD4+ and CD8+ T cell populations in blood had undergone clonal expansion by week 6 at 0.1 to 3.0 mg/kg. People who partly responded at 0.1-3.0 mg/kg had some of the least clonal expansion seen. Normalized T-cell clonal expansion was also low in a subset of nonresponders.

Clones were sequenced by immunoSEQ multiplex PCR, and TCRdb holds only the in-frame ones, with some missing. This table has more than 70,000 clones, 85% appearing once. The ends lost 1 base at V and 5 bases at J; junction bases unmatched: 3. CDR1 MNHEY and CDR2 SMNVEV come from the germline V gene (reference sequence). The CDR3 totals 15 residues. Cycle 7 day 1, cycle 4 day 1, and baseline were the timepoints at which blood was sampled. On this clone itself: What it binds is not known.

The receptor comes from an adult with an advanced solid tumor such as melanoma, head and neck, liver or kidney cancer. This chain joins TRBV27 and TRBJ1-1; 11 bases align to TRBD1. The sequences come from CD4+ or CD8+ T cells sorted from blood, collected in a trial of the OX40 agonist ivuxolimab. In nucleotides, the CDR3 is TGTGCCAGCAGTTTATTGGGGACAGGGGGGACTGAAGCTTTCTTT. Translation: CASSLLGTGGTEAFF.